The 10 T cell receptor beta chains below were found in one sample sequenced in a study of beta chain features in type 1 diabetes. Expressed TCRB transcripts were sequenced because the isolated RNA had all been reverse transcribed beforehand. Assay: immunoSEQ multiplex PCR; the TCRdb copy retains only in-frame clones and omits some. The data show under 950,000 clones, roughly 16% seen once. The sample was naive CD4+ T cells from blood. Receptors originate from a woman aged 18 to 35 in good health.

The CDR3 here is CASSLVTGVAPDTQYF. The CDR3 coding sequence is TGTGCCAGCAGCTTAGTTACCGGGGTAGCTCCAGATACGCAGTATTTT. This chain joins TRBV7-2 and TRBJ2-3; D is possibly TRBD2 (5 bases). V was clipped by 1 base and J by 4 bases, with 15 bases between them. CDR1 SGHTA and CDR2 FQGNSA come from the germline V gene. CDR3 length: 16 amino acids.

The chain recombines TRBV16 with TRBJ1-1, with TRBD1 identical over 8 bases. Germline CDR1 is KGHSY and CDR2 is FQNENV. The CDR3 extends over 14 amino acids. Trimming at V came to 2 bases and at J to 2 bases, leaving 1 base not matched to a gene. DNA for the CDR3: TGTGCCAGCAGCCAACAGGGGGCTAACACTGAAGCTTTCTTT. Its protein is CASSQQGANTEAFF.

There are many counts of this clone. Other nucleotide sequences from this sample produce the same CDR3. The chain carries TRBV9 and TRBJ2-6, with D uncertain. V was pared by 0 bases and J by 2 bases, with 0 bases between. CDR3 length: 13 amino acids. CDR1 is SGDLS, CDR2 YYNGEE, per germline. The CDR3 region is CASSVAGANVLTF. In DNA form, the CDR3 reads TGTGCCAGCAGCGTAGCTGGGGCCAACGTCCTGACTTTC.

This clone was picked up a small number of times. The J gene is TRBJ2-3, the V gene TRBV25-1; D ambiguous. The CDR3 is 13 amino acids. Looked up from germline, CDR1 is MGHDK and CDR2 is SYGVNS. Trimming stripped 3 bases from V and 4 bases from J, with 8 bases between. In nucleotides, the CDR3 is TGTGCCAGCAGTGACCACTTACCAGATACGCAGTATTTT. It translates to CASSDHLPDTQYF.

The rearrangement uses TRBV2 and TRBJ1-1; no definite D call. This CDR3 spans 14 amino acids. Per the germline V gene, CDR1 is SNHLY and CDR2 is FYNNEI. V lost 4 bases and J lost 5, with 14 bases in between. CDR3 in DNA: TGTGCCAGCAGTGGAGGTGGGGTTCGGACTGAAGCTTTCTTT. It yields the protein CASSGGGVRTEAFF.

The chain is built from TRBV7-9 and TRBJ2-3; 7 nucleotides agree with TRBD2. This CDR3 region has 17 residues. The J segment lost 5 bases and the V segment lost 5 bases, leaving 16 bases of the junction unmatched. The germline gives CDR1 SEHNR, CDR2 FQNEAQ (reference sequence). The CDR3 DNA reads as TGTGCCAGCAGCCAACTCCCTCCGAAGCGGGATGGAGATACGCAGTATTTT. Its translation is CASSQLPPKRDGDTQYF.

There are a few counts of this clone. CDR3 loop: CASRGFDRDTGELFF. DNA of the CDR3: TGTGCCAGCAGAGGTTTCGACAGGGACACCGGGGAGCTGTTTTTT. This chain links TRBV28 with TRBJ2-2; 7 bases are a match to TRBD1. The V gene's germline CDR1 is MDHEN and CDR2 SYDVKM. Losses at the gene ends were 6 bases for V and 3 bases for J; bases not matched to a gene: 7. This CDR3 contains 15 residues.

V usage is TRBV4-3 and J usage is TRBJ1-2, with a tentative D call TRBD1 (5 bases). Germline-derived CDR1 and CDR2 are LGHNA and YSLEER. The CDR3 sequence is 15 residues long. V was clipped by 3 bases and J by 4 bases, with 15 bases between them. CDR3 nucleotides: TGCGCCAGCAGCCAGGAGTCAGGGAAGGTCTATGGCTACACCTTC. Encoded protein: CASSQESGKVYGYTF.

The gene calls are TRBV5-1 and TRBJ2-1; a possible D gene is TRBD1 (6 bases). The germline V gene encodes CDR1 SGHRS and CDR2 YFSETQ. V shed 4 bases and J shed 1 base, with 12 bases lying between them. This CDR3 contains 15 residues. CDR3: CASSQDRPSYNEQFF. The CDR3 region has the DNA TGCGCCAGCAGCCAAGACAGGCCTTCCTACAATGAGCAGTTCTTC.

The chain uses TRBV7-9 and TRBJ2-1; D could derive from TRBD1 or TRBD2 (5 bases each). This CDR3 is 16 amino acids long. Trimming removed 2 bases from V and 5 bases from J, with 16 bases in between. CDR1 is SEHNR and CDR2 is FQNEAQ in the germline V gene (reference sequence). DNA of the CDR3: TGTGCCAGCAGCTTACGTTTGCCGGGGACGCACAATGAGCAGTTCTTC. As protein: CASSLRLPGTHNEQFF.